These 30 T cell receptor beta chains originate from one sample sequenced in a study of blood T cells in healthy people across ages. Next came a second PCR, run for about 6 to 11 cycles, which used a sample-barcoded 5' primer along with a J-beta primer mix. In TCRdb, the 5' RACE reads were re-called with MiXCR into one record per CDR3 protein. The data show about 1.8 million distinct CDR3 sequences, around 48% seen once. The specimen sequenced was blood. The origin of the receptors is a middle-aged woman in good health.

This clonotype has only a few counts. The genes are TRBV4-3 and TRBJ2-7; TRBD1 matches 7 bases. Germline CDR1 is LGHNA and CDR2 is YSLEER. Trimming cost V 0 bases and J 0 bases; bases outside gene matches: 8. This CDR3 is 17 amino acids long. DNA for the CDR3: TGCGCCAGCAGCCAAGAGTTTAGGGGGCAGGCCTCCTACGAGCAGTACTTC. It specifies CASSQEFRGQASYEQYF.

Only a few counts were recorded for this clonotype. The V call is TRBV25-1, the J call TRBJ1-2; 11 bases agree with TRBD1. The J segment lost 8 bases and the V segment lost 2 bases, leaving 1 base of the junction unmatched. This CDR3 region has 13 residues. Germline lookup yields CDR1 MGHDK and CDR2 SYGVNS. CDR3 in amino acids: CASSEGTGGGYTF. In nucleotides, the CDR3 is TGTGCCAGCAGTGAAGGGACAGGGGGAGGCTACACCTTC.

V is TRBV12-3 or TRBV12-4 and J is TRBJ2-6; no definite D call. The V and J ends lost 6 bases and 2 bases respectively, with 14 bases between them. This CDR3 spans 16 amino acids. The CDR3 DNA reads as TGTGCCAGCAGACCGGGTTCCTTCACTGGGGCCAACGTCCTGACTTTC. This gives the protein CASRPGSFTGANVLTF.

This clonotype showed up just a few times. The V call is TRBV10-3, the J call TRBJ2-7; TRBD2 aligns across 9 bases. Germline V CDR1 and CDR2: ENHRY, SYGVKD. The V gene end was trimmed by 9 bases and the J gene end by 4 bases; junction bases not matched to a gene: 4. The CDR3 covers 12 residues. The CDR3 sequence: CAISTSGYEQYF. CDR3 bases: TGTGCCATTTCGACTAGCGGATACGAGCAGTACTTC.

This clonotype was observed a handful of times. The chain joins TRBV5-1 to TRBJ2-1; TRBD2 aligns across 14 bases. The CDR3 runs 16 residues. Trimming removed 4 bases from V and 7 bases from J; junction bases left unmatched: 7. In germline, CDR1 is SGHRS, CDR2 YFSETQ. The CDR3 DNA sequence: TGCGCCAGCAGCCCGATGACTAGCGGGGGGGGTAATGAGCAGTTCTTC. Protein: CASSPMTSGGGNEQFF.

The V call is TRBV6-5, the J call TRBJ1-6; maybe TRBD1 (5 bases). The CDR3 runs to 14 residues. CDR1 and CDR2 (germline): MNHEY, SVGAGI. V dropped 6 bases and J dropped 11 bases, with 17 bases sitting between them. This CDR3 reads CASSPWGRSPPLHF. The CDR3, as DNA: TGTGCCAGCAGCCCTTGGGGACGCAGCCCACCCCTCCACTTT.

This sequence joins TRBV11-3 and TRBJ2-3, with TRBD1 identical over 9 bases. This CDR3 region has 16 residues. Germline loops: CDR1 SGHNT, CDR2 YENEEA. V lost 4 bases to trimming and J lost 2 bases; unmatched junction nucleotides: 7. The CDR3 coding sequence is TGTGCCAGCAGCTCTCCTACAGGGGGCTACACAGATACGCAGTATTTT. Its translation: CASSSPTGGYTDTQYF.

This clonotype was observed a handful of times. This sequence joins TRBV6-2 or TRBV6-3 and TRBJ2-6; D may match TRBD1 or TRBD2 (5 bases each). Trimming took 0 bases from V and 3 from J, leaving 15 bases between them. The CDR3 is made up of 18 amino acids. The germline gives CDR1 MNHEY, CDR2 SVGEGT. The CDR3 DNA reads TGTGCCAGCAGTTACTCGGGGGTTCGGGGTTTTGGGGCCAACGTCCTGACTTTC. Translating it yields CASSYSGVRGFGANVLTF.

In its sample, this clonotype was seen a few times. The CDR3 region is CSVWATGFKYNEQFF. In nucleotides, the CDR3 is TGCAGCGTCTGGGCAACAGGGTTCAAATACAATGAGCAGTTCTTC. The rearrangement uses TRBV29-1 and TRBJ2-1, with D possibly being TRBD1 (6 bases). V was shortened by 6 bases and J by 4 bases, with 19 bases between the two germline ends. This CDR3 region has 15 residues. Per the germline V gene, CDR1 is SQVTM and CDR2 is ANQGSEA.

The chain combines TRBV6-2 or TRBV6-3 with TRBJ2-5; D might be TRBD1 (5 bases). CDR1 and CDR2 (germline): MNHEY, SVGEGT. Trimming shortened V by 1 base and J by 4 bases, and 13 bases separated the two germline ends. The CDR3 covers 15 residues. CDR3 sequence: CASSYYQGSAETQYF. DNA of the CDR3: TGTGCCAGCAGTTACTATCAGGGTTCTGCAGAGACCCAGTACTTC.

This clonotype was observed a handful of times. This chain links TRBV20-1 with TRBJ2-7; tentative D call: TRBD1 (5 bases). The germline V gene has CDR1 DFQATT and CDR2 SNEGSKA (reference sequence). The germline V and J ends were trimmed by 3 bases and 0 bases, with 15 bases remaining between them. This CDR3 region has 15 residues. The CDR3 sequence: CSARGQGKYSYEQYF. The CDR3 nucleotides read TGCAGTGCTAGGGGTCAGGGTAAATACTCCTACGAGCAGTACTTC.

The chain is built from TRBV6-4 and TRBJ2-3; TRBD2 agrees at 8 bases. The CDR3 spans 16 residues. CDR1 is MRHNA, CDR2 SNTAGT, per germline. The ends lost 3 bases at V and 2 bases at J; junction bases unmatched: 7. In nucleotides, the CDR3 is TGTGCCAGCAGTGAAACCAGCGGGGGAATCACAGATACGCAGTATTTT. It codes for CASSETSGGITDTQYF.

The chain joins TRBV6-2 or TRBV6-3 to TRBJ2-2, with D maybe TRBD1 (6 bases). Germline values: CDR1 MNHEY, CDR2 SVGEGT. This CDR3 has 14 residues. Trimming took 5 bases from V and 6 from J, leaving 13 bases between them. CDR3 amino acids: CASSQHNRAGELFF. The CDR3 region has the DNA TGTGCCAGCAGTCAACACAACAGGGCCGGGGAGCTGTTTTTT.

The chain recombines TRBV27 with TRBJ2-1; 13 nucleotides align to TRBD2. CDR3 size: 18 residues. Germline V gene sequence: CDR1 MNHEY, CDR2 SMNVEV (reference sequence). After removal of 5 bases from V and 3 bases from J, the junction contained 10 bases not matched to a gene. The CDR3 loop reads CASSLRGLAGRYYNEQFF. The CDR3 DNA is TGTGCCAGCAGTCTCAGGGGACTAGCGGGGCGATACTACAATGAGCAGTTCTTC.

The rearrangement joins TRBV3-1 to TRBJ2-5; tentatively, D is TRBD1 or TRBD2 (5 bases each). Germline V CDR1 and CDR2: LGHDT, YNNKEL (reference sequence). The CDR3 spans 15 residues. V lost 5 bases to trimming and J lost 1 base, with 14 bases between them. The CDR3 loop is CASSAPRGGQETQYF. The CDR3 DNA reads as TGTGCCAGCAGCGCCCCCCGGGGCGGCCAAGAGACCCAGTACTTC.

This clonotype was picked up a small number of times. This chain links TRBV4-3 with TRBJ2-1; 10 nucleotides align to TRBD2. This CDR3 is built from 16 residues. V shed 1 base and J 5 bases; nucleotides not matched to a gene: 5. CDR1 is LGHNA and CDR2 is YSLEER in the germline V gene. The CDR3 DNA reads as TGCGCCAGCAGCCAAGGACCAGCGGGGGGGCACAATGAGCAGTTCTTC. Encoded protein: CASSQGPAGGHNEQFF.

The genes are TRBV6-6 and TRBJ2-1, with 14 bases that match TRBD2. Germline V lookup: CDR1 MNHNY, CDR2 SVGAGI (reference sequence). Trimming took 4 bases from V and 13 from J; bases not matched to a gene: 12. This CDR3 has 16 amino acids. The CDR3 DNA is TGTGCCAGCAGTTTCGGACTAGCGGGGGGACAAGAGACCCAGTTCTTC. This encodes CASSFGLAGGQETQFF.

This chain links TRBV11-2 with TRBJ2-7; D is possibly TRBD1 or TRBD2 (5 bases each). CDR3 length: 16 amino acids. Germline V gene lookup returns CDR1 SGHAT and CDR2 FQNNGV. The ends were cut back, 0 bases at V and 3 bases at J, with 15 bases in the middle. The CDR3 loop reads CASSLDGEGIYYEQYF. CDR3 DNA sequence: TGTGCCAGCAGCTTAGACGGTGAGGGGATTTACTACGAGCAGTACTTC.

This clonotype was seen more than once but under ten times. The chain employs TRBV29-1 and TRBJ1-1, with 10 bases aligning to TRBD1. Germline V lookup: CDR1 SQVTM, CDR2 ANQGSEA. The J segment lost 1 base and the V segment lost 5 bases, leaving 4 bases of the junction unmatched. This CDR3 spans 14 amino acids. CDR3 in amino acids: CSVPGQGTNTEAFF. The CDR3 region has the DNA TGCAGCGTTCCGGGACAGGGGACGAACACTGAAGCTTTCTTT. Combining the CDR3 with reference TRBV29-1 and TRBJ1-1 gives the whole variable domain SAVISQKPSRDICQRGTSLTIQCQVDSQVTMMFWYRQQPGQSLTLIATANQGSEATYESGFVIDKFPISRPNLTFSTLTVSNMSPEDSSIYLCSVPGQGTNTEAFFGQGTRLTVV.

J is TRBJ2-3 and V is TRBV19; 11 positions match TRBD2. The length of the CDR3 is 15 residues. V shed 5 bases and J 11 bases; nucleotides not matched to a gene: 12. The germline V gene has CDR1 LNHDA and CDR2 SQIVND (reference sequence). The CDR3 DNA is TGTGCCAGTAGTTACGGGACTAGCGGAGCTCGAGAGCAGTATTTT. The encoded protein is CASSYGTSGAREQYF.

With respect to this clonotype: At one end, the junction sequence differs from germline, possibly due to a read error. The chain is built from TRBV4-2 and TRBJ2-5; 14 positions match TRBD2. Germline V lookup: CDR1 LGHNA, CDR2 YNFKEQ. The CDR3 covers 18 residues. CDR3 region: CTSSQVTSGGAGQETQYF. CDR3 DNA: TGTACCAGCAGCCAAGTGACTAGCGGGGGGGCGGGGCAAGAGACCCAGTACTTC.

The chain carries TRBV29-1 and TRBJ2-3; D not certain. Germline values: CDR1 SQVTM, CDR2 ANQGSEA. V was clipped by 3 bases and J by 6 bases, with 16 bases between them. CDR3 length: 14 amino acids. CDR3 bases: TGCAGCGTTGACTCTCGCCCCGGGCCCGATACGCAGTATTTT. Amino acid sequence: CSVDSRPGPDTQYF.

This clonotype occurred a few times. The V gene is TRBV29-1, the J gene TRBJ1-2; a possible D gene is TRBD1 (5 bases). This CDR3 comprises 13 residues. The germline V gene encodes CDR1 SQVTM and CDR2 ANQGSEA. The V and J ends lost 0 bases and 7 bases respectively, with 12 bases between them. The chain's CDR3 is CSVEEIGGTGYTF. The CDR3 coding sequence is TGCAGCGTTGAAGAAATCGGGGGGACTGGCTACACCTTC.

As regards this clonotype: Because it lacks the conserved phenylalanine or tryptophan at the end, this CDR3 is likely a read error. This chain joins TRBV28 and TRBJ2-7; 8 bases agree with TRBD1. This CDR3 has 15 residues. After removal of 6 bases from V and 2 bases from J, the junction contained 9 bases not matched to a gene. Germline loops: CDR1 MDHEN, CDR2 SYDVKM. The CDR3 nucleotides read TGTGCCAGCAGACCCGACAGGGGACCACCCTACGAGCAGTACTCC. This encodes CASRPDRGPPYEQYS.

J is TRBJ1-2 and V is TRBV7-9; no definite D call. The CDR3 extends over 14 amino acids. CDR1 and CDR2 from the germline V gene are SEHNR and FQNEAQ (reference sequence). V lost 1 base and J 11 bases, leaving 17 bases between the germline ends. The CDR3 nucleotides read TGTGCCAGCAGCTTAGGGGCCGAGCTCGAACTTTACACCTTC. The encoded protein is CASSLGAELELYTF.

CDR3 bases: TGTGCCAGCAGCGCAGTCGGGGGACTAGCGGGGCCCCTCGATACGCAGTATTTT. Its translation: CASSAVGGLAGPLDTQYF. The chain uses TRBV7-2 and TRBJ2-3, with 13 bases that match TRBD2. In germline, CDR1 is SGHTA, CDR2 FQGNSA. This CDR3 is 18 amino acids long. V lost 5 bases to trimming and J lost 6 bases; unmatched junction nucleotides: 14.

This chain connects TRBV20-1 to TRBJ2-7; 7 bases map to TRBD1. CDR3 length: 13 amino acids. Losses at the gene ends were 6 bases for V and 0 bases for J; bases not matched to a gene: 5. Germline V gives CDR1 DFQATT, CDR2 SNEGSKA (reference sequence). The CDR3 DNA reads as TGCAGTGCCCCGACAGGGAACTCCTACGAGCAGTACTTC. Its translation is CSAPTGNSYEQYF.

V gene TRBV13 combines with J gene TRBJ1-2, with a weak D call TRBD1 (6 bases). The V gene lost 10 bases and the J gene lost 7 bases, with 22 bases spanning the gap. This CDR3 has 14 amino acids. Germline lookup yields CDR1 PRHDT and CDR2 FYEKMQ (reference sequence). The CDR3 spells CAIPTDSLRGGYTF. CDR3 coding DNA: TGTGCCATCCCCACGGACAGCCTCCGGGGTGGCTACACCTTC.

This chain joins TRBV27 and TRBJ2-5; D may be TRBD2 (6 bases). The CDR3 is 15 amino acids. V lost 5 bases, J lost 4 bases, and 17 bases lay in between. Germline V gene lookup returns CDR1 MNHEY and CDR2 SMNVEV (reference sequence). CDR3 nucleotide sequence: TGTGCCAGCAGTCCCCGCCGGGACTCAAGAGAGACCCAGTACTTC. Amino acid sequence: CASSPRRDSRETQYF.

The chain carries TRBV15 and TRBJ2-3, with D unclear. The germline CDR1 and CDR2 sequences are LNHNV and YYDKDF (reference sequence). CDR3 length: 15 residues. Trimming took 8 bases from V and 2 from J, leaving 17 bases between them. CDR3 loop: CATGINRASTDTQYF. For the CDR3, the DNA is TGTGCCACCGGCATCAACCGGGCCTCCACAGATACGCAGTATTTT.